This note documents a single TCR beta chain sequence. Trimming removed 2 bases at V and 7 bases at J, with 11 bases between. This CDR3 comprises 13 residues. Germline CDR1 is MNHEY and CDR2 is SMNVEV (reference sequence). The data originate from a study of blood T cell repertoires in COVID-19. In the study overall: The United States, Italy and Spain supplied acute and convalescent COVID-19 samples. PBMCs, B-cell-depleted T cells, or T cells provided the cDNA or gDNA that made up the material.

Recruits, aged roughly 18 to 89 years, lived in 20 to 30 US areas. In the original analysis: Estimated nucleated cell counts came from reference gene primer amplification. Repertoires were generated with immunoSEQ multiplex PCR, while TCRdb's copy carries only in-frame clones and drops some. The V and J calls and clone size are taken from that table; D and trimming were inferred from the DNA. The sample holds about 480,000 clones, roughly 90% seen once. The chain carries TRBV27 and TRBJ1-2; weak D call: TRBD1 (5 bases). This sequence was found in a woman in her thirties or forties who had recovered from COVID-19. Sequencing was performed on PBMCs or T cells enriched from blood (not recorded which). The CDR3 sequence is CASSLKGMGGYTF. Here the CDR3 DNA reads TGTGCCAGCAGTTTAAAGGGGATGGGTGGCTACACCTTC.